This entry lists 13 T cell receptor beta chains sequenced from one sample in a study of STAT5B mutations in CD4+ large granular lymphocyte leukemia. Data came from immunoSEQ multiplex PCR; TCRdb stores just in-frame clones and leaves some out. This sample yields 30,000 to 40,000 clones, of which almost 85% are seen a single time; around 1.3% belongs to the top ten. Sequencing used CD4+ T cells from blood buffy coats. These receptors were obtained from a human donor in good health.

The DNA of the CDR3 is TGTGCCAGCTCAACCACGCTCGGGGGTGTGACCCAGTACTTC. Translating it yields CASSTTLGGVTQYF. This chain joins TRBV5-6 and TRBJ2-5, with a weak D call TRBD2 (6 bases). Trimming cost V 7 bases and J 7 bases, with 20 bases left between them. Germline V gene lookup returns CDR1 SGHDT and CDR2 YYEEEE. The CDR3 totals 14 residues.

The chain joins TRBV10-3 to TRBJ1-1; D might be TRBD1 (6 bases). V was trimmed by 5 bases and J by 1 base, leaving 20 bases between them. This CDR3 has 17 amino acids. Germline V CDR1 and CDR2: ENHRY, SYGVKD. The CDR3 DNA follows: TGTGCCATCAGTCTTCGGCCCCAAGGGGGTGAGAACACTGAAGCTTTCTTT. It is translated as CAISLRPQGGENTEAFF.

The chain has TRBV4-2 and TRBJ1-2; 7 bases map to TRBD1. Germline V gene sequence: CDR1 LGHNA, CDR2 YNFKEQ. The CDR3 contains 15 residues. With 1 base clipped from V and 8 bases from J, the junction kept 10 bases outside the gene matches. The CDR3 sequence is CASSQVDRASNGYTF. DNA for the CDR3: TGTGCCAGCAGCCAAGTAGACAGGGCTTCCAACGGCTACACCTTC.

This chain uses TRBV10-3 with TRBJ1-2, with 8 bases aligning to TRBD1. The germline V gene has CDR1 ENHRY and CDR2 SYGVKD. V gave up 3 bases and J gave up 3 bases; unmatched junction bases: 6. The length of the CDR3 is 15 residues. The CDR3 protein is CAISDVAGGDYGYTF. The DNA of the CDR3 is TGTGCCATCAGTGATGTGGCAGGGGGCGACTATGGCTACACCTTC.

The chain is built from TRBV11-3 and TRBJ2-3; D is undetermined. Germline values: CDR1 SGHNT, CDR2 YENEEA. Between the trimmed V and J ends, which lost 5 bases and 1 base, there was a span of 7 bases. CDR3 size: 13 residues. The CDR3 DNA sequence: TGTGCCAGCAGCCCCCAGGGCACAGATACGCAGTATTTT. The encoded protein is CASSPQGTDTQYF. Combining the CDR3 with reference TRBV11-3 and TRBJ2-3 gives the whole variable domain EAGVVQSPRYKIIEKKQPVAFWCNPISGHNTLYWYLQNLGQGPELLIRYENEEAVDDSQLPKDRFSAERLKGVDSTLKIQPAELGDSAVYLCASSPQGTDTQYFGPGTRLTVL.

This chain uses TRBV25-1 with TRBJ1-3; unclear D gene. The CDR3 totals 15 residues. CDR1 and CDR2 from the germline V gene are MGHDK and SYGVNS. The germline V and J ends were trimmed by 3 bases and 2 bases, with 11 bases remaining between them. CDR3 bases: TGTGCCAGCAGTGATTCGTGGGGTACTGGAAACACCATATATTTT. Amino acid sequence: CASSDSWGTGNTIYF.

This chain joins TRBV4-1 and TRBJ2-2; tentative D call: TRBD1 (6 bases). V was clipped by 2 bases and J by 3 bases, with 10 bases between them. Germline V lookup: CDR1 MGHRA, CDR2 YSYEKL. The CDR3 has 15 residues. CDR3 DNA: TGCGCCAGCAGCCAACTTCAGGGGTACACCGGGGAGCTGTTTTTT. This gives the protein CASSQLQGYTGELFF.

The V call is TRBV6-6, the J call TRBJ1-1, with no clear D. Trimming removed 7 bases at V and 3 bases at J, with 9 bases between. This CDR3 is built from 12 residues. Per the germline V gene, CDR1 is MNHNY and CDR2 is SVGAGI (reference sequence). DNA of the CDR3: TGTGCCAGCACCCGGTCGGACACTGAAGCTTTCTTT. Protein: CASTRSDTEAFF.

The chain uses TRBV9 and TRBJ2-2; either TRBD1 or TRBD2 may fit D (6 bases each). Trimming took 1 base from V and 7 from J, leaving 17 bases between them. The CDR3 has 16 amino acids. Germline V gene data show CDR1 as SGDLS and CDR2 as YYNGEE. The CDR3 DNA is TGTGCCAGCAGCGTAATTCCGGGGGCGCAAATCGGGGAGCTGTTTTTT. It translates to CASSVIPGAQIGELFF.

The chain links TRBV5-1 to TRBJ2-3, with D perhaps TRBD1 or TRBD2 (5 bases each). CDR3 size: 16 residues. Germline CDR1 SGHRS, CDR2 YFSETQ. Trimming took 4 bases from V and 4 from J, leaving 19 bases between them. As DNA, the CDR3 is TGCGCCAGCAGCCTCTTCGGGGCTGGGACCGCAGATACGCAGTATTTT. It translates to CASSLFGAGTADTQYF.

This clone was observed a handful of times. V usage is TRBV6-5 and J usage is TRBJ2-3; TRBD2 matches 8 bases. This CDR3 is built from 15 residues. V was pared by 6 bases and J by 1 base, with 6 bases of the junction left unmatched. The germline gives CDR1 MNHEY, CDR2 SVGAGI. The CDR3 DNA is TGTGCCAGCAGAAACGGGGGGGTCCGCACAGATACGCAGTATTTT. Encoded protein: CASRNGGVRTDTQYF.

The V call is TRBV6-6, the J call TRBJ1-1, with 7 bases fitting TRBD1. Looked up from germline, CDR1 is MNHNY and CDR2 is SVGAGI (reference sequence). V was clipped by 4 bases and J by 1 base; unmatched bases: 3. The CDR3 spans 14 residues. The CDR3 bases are TGTGCCAGCAGTTCCCGGACAGGGAACACTGAAGCTTTCTTT. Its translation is CASSSRTGNTEAFF.

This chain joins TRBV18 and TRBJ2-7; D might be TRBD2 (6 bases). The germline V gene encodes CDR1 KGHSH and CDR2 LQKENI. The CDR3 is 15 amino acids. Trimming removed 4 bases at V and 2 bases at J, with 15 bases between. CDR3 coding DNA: TGTGCCAGCTCACTTTCCGGGACTTCAACCTACGAGCAGTACTTC. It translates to CASSLSGTSTYEQYF.